The 6 T cell receptor beta chains below were found in one sample sequenced in a study of blood T cell repertoires in COVID-19. Clones were sequenced by immunoSEQ multiplex PCR, and TCRdb holds only the in-frame ones, with some missing. The repertoire has approximately 260,000 clones, about 90% of them found once; the top ten carry approximately 10%. Input material: peripheral blood. The receptors were gathered from a woman aged 65 to 85 with COVID-19, enrolled during active disease.

V and J are TRBV4-2 and TRBJ2-1; 7 nucleotides align to TRBD2. The CDR3 covers 14 residues. The V gene's germline CDR1 is LGHNA and CDR2 YNFKEQ. V lost 4 bases to trimming and J lost 4 bases; unmatched junction nucleotides: 4. CDR3 bases: TGTGCCAGCAGCCGGCTAGCGGTTTACAATGAGCAGTTCTTC. Residues: CASSRLAVYNEQFF.

J is TRBJ2-5 and V is TRBV2, with 9 nucleotides matching TRBD1. With 2 bases clipped from V and 4 bases from J, the junction kept 2 bases outside the gene matches. Germline values: CDR1 SNHLY, CDR2 FYNNEI. There are 14 residues in the CDR3. The CDR3 region is CASSEPDRGETQYF. CDR3 sequence (DNA): TGTGCCAGCAGTGAACCGGACAGGGGAGAGACCCAGTACTTC.

The V and J genes are TRBV7-9 and TRBJ2-6; D uncertain. Germline loops: CDR1 SEHNR, CDR2 FQNEAQ (reference sequence). V was pared by 1 base and J by 9 bases, with 7 bases between. This CDR3 region has 13 residues. The CDR3, as DNA: TGTGCCAGCAGCTTAGGGGCTTTCAACGTCCTGACTTTC. It is translated as CASSLGAFNVLTF.

This clone showed up just once. The chain employs TRBV27 and TRBJ2-7, with D perhaps matching TRBD2 (6 bases). The CDR3 is 16 residues long. CDR1 MNHEY and CDR2 SMNVEV come from the germline V gene (reference sequence). V was clipped by 6 bases and J by 2 bases, with 20 bases between them. The DNA of the CDR3 is TGTGCCAGCAGACGGGCTTTAGTAGCGGATACCTACGAGCAGTACTTC. The encoded protein is CASRRALVADTYEQYF.

V usage is TRBV28 and J usage is TRBJ2-7; 7 nucleotides line up with TRBD1. Germline V gene lookup returns CDR1 MDHEN and CDR2 SYDVKM. With 2 bases clipped from V and 3 bases from J, the junction kept 1 base outside the gene matches. The CDR3 loop spans 13 amino acids. In nucleotides, the CDR3 is TGTGCCAGCAGTTTAGGACAGGACTACGAGCAGTACTTC. Its translation: CASSLGQDYEQYF.

The rearrangement uses TRBV7-9 and TRBJ1-2, with TRBD1 identical over 9 bases. The CDR3 is 17 amino acids. Germline V CDR1 and CDR2: SEHNR, FQNEAQ (reference sequence). V lost 6 bases, J lost 7 bases, and 18 bases stayed unmatched. The CDR3 region is CASSLTGTGRVRGGYTF. The CDR3 DNA follows: TGTGCCAGCAGTCTTACCGGGACAGGGAGGGTTAGAGGTGGCTACACCTTC.